Listed here is a single T cell receptor beta chain. This sample was included in a study of blood T cell repertoires in COVID-19. Study summary: Acute and convalescent COVID-19 specimens originated in the United States, Italy and Spain.

V lost 6 bases, J lost 10 bases, and 13 bases stayed unmatched. CDR3 size: 15 residues. Per germline, CDR1 SGHVS and CDR2 FNYEAQ. Cohort 3 donors counted as recovered after two negative PCRs, clearance, or resolved symptoms. Authors' methods: It was from reference gene primer amplification that nucleated cell counts were estimated. TCRdb's table, derived via immunoSEQ multiplex PCR, lists solely in-frame clones and lacks some. V, J and clone size are those of that table, while D and trimming were read from the DNA. The repertoire consists of approximately 270,000 clones, with 80% to 90% occurring once and the leading ten covering 1.5% to 2%.

The V call is TRBV7-6, the J call TRBJ2-1; 9 nucleotides match TRBD2. Sequenced input: PBMCs or T cells enriched from blood (not recorded which). This receptor was taken from a woman aged 45-60 years who had recovered from COVID-19. The chain's CDR3 is CASRGGTSPREEQFF. The CDR3 DNA sequence: TGTGCCAGCAGGGGGGGGACTAGCCCAAGAGAAGAGCAGTTCTTC.